This T cell receptor (beta chain) came from a study of metastatic and nonmetastatic thyroid tumors. Study overall: Repertoires from malignant and benign thyroid patients were compared across blood and tumor or nodule tissue. Regarding the study as a whole: Compared with benign nodules, malignant thyroid tumors were reported to have significantly higher TCR beta diversity in both blood and tumor.

This clone rates as medium-sized. Antigen: not known. Until they underwent thyroid surgery, no patient had received any treatment. The CDR3 length is 15 residues. V shed 0 bases and J shed 3 bases, with 10 bases lying between them. The germline gives CDR1 MNHNS, CDR2 SASEGT. The authors' processing: It was from CDR3 differences across clinicopathological groups that a distant-metastasis classifier for papillary thyroid cancer was built. Via MiXCR, TCRdb re-called the PCR reads. TCRdb, not the authors, supplied the V and J calls. The data show more than 20,000 clones, roughly 20% seen once. Material for sequencing was blood. V is TRBV6-1 and J is TRBJ2-3; D possibly uses TRBD1 or TRBD2 (5 bases each). This receptor was identified in a female donor with papillary thyroid cancer or a benign thyroid nodule (not recorded which). Some clones in this sample may be carry-over from other donors' samples. CDR3 sequence (DNA): TGTGCCAGCAGTGAAGCGATGTGGGGGACAGATACGCAGTATTTT. Protein: CASSEAMWGTDTQYF.